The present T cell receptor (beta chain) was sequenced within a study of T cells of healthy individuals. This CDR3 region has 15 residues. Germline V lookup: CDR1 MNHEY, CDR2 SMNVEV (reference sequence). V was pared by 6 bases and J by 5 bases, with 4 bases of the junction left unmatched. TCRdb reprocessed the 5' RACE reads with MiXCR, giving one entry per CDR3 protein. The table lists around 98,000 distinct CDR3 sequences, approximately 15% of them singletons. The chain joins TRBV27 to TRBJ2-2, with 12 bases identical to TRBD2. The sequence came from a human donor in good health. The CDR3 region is CASSRGLAGTGELFF. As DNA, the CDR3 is TGTGCCAGCAGCCGAGGACTAGCGGGAACCGGGGAGCTGTTTTTT.